Following are 30 T cell receptor beta chains from one sample sequenced in a study of Tregs in tolerant kidney transplant recipients. Only in-frame clones appear in the TCRdb table, and some are missing; sequencing was by immunoSEQ multiplex PCR. The table shows around 230,000 clones, with approximately 83% occurring only once. Material: CD4+ T cells from blood. The source is a human donor in good health.

This clone has only a few counts. The rearrangement links TRBV5-1 to TRBJ2-3, with D possibly TRBD1 on 5 matching bases. The CDR3 covers 14 residues. Trimming cost V 3 bases and J 3 bases, with 11 bases left between them. The germline gives CDR1 SGHRS, CDR2 YFSETQ. CDR3 in DNA: TGCGCCAGCAGCTCAGACAGTAATACAGATACGCAGTATTTT. It is translated as CASSSDSNTDTQYF.

The rearrangement joins TRBV6-1 to TRBJ2-3; no clear D gene. CDR1 and CDR2 (germline): MNHNS, SASEGT. The CDR3 covers 13 residues. Trimming left V 2 bases short and J 5 bases short, with 8 bases between. CDR3 loop: CASSETVVDTQYF. For the CDR3, the DNA is TGTGCCAGCAGTGAAACAGTAGTAGATACGCAGTATTTT.

V and J are TRBV5-1 and TRBJ2-1, with TRBD2 matching over 13 bases. Trimming removed 5 bases from V and 5 bases from J; junction bases left unmatched: 13. This CDR3 is 18 amino acids long. Germline V gives CDR1 SGHRS, CDR2 YFSETQ. The CDR3 DNA follows: TGCGCCAGCAGGTTCGGACTAGCGGGAGCCGTGGGCAACAATGAGCAGTTCTTC. It yields the protein CASRFGLAGAVGNNEQFF.

V is TRBV5-1 and J is TRBJ2-7; D is uncertain. The CDR3 consists of 13 residues. The germline CDR1 and CDR2 sequences are SGHRS and YFSETQ. The V end lost 1 base, the J end lost 6 bases, and 11 bases lay between the germline ends. CDR3 sequence reads: CASSLSLSLEQYF. In DNA form, the CDR3 reads TGCGCCAGCAGCTTGAGCCTTTCCCTCGAGCAGTACTTC.

V is TRBV6-1 and J is TRBJ2-3; possibly TRBD2 for D (6 bases). The CDR3 runs 15 residues. The V end lost 5 bases, the J end lost 0 bases, and 12 bases lay between the germline ends. The V gene's germline CDR1 is MNHNS and CDR2 SASEGT. CDR3 protein: CASSRGRASTDTQYF. The CDR3 nucleotides read TGTGCCAGCAGTCGGGGGAGAGCTAGCACAGATACGCAGTATTTT.

The chain links TRBV7-6 to TRBJ2-5; D is perhaps TRBD2 (7 bases). Germline V gene data show CDR1 as SGHVS and CDR2 as FNYEAQ. V was clipped by 0 bases and J by 5 bases, with 13 bases between them. The CDR3 consists of 15 residues. As DNA, the CDR3 is TGTGCCAGCAGCTTAGCGGGGGGGCCGCGGGAGACCCAGTACTTC. Encoded protein: CASSLAGGPRETQYF.

J is TRBJ2-1 and V is TRBV11-2; tentative D call: TRBD2 (5 bases). Germline V CDR1 and CDR2: SGHAT, FQNNGV. The length of the CDR3 is 16 residues. Trimming took 5 bases from V and 3 from J, leaving 17 bases between them. The DNA of the CDR3 is TGTGCCAGCAGCCTCCTTGGAAGTAGCGTCTACAATGAGCAGTTCTTC. This gives the protein CASSLLGSSVYNEQFF.

This sequence joins TRBV2 and TRBJ2-3, with 10 positions matching TRBD2. The CDR3 extends over 14 amino acids. V was clipped by 2 bases and J by 7 bases; unmatched bases: 3. Germline V gives CDR1 SNHLY, CDR2 FYNNEI. CDR3 amino acids: CASSELAGENTQYF. The CDR3 region has the DNA TGTGCCAGCAGTGAACTAGCGGGAGAAAATACGCAGTATTTT.

V gene TRBV6-6 combines with J gene TRBJ2-2, with unresolved D. V dropped 7 bases and J dropped 3 bases, with 12 bases sitting between them. The CDR3 contains 14 residues. In germline, CDR1 is MNHNY, CDR2 SVGAGI (reference sequence). The DNA for the CDR3 is TGTGCCAGCAACTCGGAATCGTACACCGGGGAGCTGTTTTTT. Translation: CASNSESYTGELFF.

As concerns this clone: This same CDR3 is encoded by further DNA sequences in the sample. The rearrangement joins TRBV5-6 to TRBJ1-2; D is unresolved. CDR3 length: 12 amino acids. Per germline, CDR1 SGHDT and CDR2 YYEEEE. Trimming pared 1 base from V and 3 bases from J, leaving 4 bases between. The CDR3 here is CASSLRDYGYTF. CDR3 bases: TGTGCCAGCAGCTTGAGAGACTATGGCTACACCTTC.

This clone was detected a few times. V usage is TRBV18 and J usage is TRBJ1-6; 9 nucleotides align to TRBD1. The germline gives CDR1 KGHSH, CDR2 LQKENI. V gave up 4 bases and J gave up 6 bases; unmatched junction bases: 1. The CDR3 runs 14 residues. The CDR3 sequence: CASSQDRGNSPLHF. In DNA form, the CDR3 reads TGTGCCAGCTCACAGGACAGGGGTAATTCACCCCTCCACTTT. The variable domain in full, with the rest retrieved from reference TRBV18 and TRBJ1-6, is NAGVMQNPRHLVRRRGQEARLRCSPMKGHSHVYWYRQLPEEGLKFMVYLQKENIIDESGMPKERFSAEFPKEGPSILRIQQVVRGDSAAYFCASSQDRGNSPLHFGNGTRLTVT.

The gene calls are TRBV6-6 and TRBJ1-5; 10 nucleotides agree with TRBD1. This CDR3 spans 16 amino acids. Trimming at V came to 4 bases and at J to 4 bases, leaving 7 bases not matched to a gene. The germline gives CDR1 MNHNY, CDR2 SVGAGI (reference sequence). In DNA form, the CDR3 reads TGTGCCAGCAGTTTACCGGGACAGGGGCGTAATCAGCCCCAGCATTTT. Protein product: CASSLPGQGRNQPQHF.

The rearrangement joins TRBV2 to TRBJ1-2, with D unresolved. Germline V gene data show CDR1 as SNHLY and CDR2 as FYNNEI. The CDR3 is 13 amino acids. The germline V and J ends were trimmed by 1 base and 4 bases, with 7 bases remaining between them. The CDR3 coding sequence is TGTGCCAGCAGTGAAGAGCTGATCTATGGCTACACCTTC. The encoded protein is CASSEELIYGYTF. Supplemented by reference TRBV2 and TRBJ1-2, the full variable domain reads EPEVTQTPSHQVTQMGQEVILRCVPISNHLYFYWYRQILGQKVEFLVSFYNNEISEKSEIFDDQFSVERPDGSNFTLKIRSTKLEDSAMYFCASSEELIYGYTFGSGTRLTVV.

The chain employs TRBV7-9 and TRBJ2-5, with D uncertain. This CDR3 is 12 amino acids long. Trimming stripped 10 bases from V and 0 bases from J, with 9 bases between. In germline, CDR1 is SEHNR, CDR2 FQNEAQ (reference sequence). The CDR3 is CATALYQETQYF. CDR3 coding DNA: TGTGCCACTGCACTGTACCAAGAGACCCAGTACTTC.

This chain uses TRBV30 with TRBJ2-4; 7 bases map to TRBD2. The CDR3 extends over 19 amino acids. The V segment lost 5 bases and the J segment 1 base; nucleotides outside the gene matches: 20. CDR1 and CDR2 (germline): GTSNPN, SVGIG (reference sequence). The CDR3 sequence is CAWPISAGDLQVAKNIQYF. The CDR3 bases are TGTGCCTGGCCCATATCGGCGGGAGATTTGCAGGTTGCCAAAAACATTCAGTACTTC.

V gene TRBV7-9 combines with J gene TRBJ1-1; D not resolved. The CDR3 is made up of 14 amino acids. V lost 2 bases and J 1 base, leaving 8 bases between the germline ends. CDR1 and CDR2 from the germline V gene are SEHNR and FQNEAQ (reference sequence). The CDR3 spells CASSLSRGNTEAFF. The CDR3 region has the DNA TGTGCCAGCAGCTTATCCCGGGGGAACACTGAAGCTTTCTTT.

The chain recombines TRBV30 with TRBJ1-4, with D maybe TRBD1 (6 bases). Germline V gene lookup returns CDR1 GTSNPN and CDR2 SVGIG (reference sequence). The CDR3 runs to 14 residues. Trimming left V 1 base short and J 5 bases short, with 11 bases between. The CDR3 region has the DNA TGTGCCTGGAGTGAACAGGGTGGAAATGAAAAACTGTTTTTT. Translation gives CAWSEQGGNEKLFF.

The chain uses TRBV7-6 and TRBJ2-7, with D unclear. This CDR3 has 15 residues. The ends were cut back, 4 bases at V and 0 bases at J, with 13 bases in the middle. Germline CDR1 SGHVS, CDR2 FNYEAQ. In DNA, the CDR3 is TGTGCCAGCAGCTCACAAGGAAAAAGCTCCTACGAGCAGTACTTC. It yields the protein CASSSQGKSSYEQYF.

This clone was counted between two and nine times. This rearrangement joins TRBV5-1 to TRBJ1-1; tentatively, D is TRBD1 (5 bases). The V gene lost 4 bases and the J gene lost 4 bases, with 14 bases spanning the gap. This CDR3 is built from 14 residues. Germline V gives CDR1 SGHRS, CDR2 YFSETQ. This CDR3 is CASSPPGPVTEAFF. The CDR3 coding sequence is TGCGCCAGCAGCCCCCCGGGGCCGGTCACTGAAGCTTTCTTT.

This chain connects TRBV11-1 to TRBJ2-7; 11 bases fit TRBD1. The V gene end was trimmed by 3 bases and the J gene end by 2 bases; junction bases not matched to a gene: 9. Looked up from germline, CDR1 is SGHAT and CDR2 is FQDESV (reference sequence). The CDR3 length is 17 residues. CDR3 protein: CASSLRTGGVGTYEQYF. The CDR3 DNA sequence: TGTGCCAGCAGCTTGAGGACAGGGGGCGTTGGAACCTACGAGCAGTACTTC.

The chain joins TRBV7-6 to TRBJ2-1; TRBD2 agrees at 15 bases. After removal of 5 bases from V and 5 bases from J, the junction contained 7 bases not matched to a gene. The length of the CDR3 is 17 residues. Germline V CDR1 and CDR2: SGHVS, FNYEAQ. CDR3 amino acids: CASSLGTSGGLDNEQFF. The CDR3 DNA follows: TGTGCCAGCAGCCTCGGGACTAGCGGGGGGTTGGACAATGAGCAGTTCTTC.

This chain uses TRBV7-9 with TRBJ2-1; D call uncertain. Deletions cut 4 bases from V and 4 bases from J, with 17 bases between. The germline V gene has CDR1 SEHNR and CDR2 FQNEAQ (reference sequence). This CDR3 is built from 16 residues. CDR3 in amino acids: CASSSRPWGAYNEQFF. DNA of the CDR3: TGTGCCAGCAGCTCGCGTCCGTGGGGTGCTTACAATGAGCAGTTCTTC.

The rearrangement joins TRBV4-2 to TRBJ1-5, with D perhaps TRBD1 (5 bases). Germline lookup yields CDR1 LGHNA and CDR2 YNFKEQ. Deletions cut 4 bases from V and 7 bases from J, with 11 bases between. The CDR3 is made up of 13 amino acids. CDR3 coding DNA: TGTGCCAGCAGCCGGGGACCCACCCAGCCCCAGCATTTT. Amino acids: CASSRGPTQPQHF.

This chain joins TRBV19 and TRBJ2-7; 7 nucleotides match TRBD2. The CDR3 sequence is 15 residues long. Germline V CDR1 and CDR2: LNHDA, SQIVND (reference sequence). V shed 3 bases, J shed 1 base, and the junction held 6 bases outside the gene matches. The CDR3, as DNA: TGTGCCAGTAGTATCCCTGGCGGGAGATCCTACGAGCAGTACTTC. It specifies CASSIPGGRSYEQYF.

The rearrangement joins TRBV9 to TRBJ2-2; TRBD1 aligns across 11 bases. The CDR3 has 16 amino acids. The V gene end was trimmed by 6 bases and the J gene end by 4 bases; junction bases not matched to a gene: 8. Germline-derived CDR1 and CDR2 are SGDLS and YYNGEE. The DNA of the CDR3 is TGTGCCAGCACCTACTGGGACAGGGGGGTCACCGGGGAGCTGTTTTTT. Translating it yields CASTYWDRGVTGELFF.

J is TRBJ2-3 and V is TRBV18, with D perhaps matching TRBD1 or TRBD2 (5 bases each). CDR3 length equals 18 residues. Germline assignment: CDR1 KGHSH and CDR2 LQKENI. V gave up 1 base and J gave up 0 bases, with 17 bases separating them. CDR3 loop: CASSPLGPGWTSTDTQYF. CDR3 bases: TGTGCCAGCTCACCACTGGGACCCGGATGGACTAGCACAGATACGCAGTATTTT.

DNA for the CDR3: TGTGCCTGGAGTGGTAGCTGGATTAGCACAGATACGCAGTATTTT. Protein: CAWSGSWISTDTQYF. The V and J genes are TRBV30 and TRBJ2-3; D not certain. The CDR3 is made up of 15 amino acids. V lost 1 base, J lost 0 bases, and 11 bases lay in between. The germline CDR1 and CDR2 sequences are GTSNPN and SVGIG (reference sequence).

This rearrangement joins TRBV5-8 to TRBJ1-4; D is undetermined. The CDR3 runs 15 residues. The germline V gene has CDR1 SGHTS and CDR2 YDEGEE. The V and J ends lost 4 bases and 5 bases respectively, with 15 bases between them. The CDR3 bases are TGTGCCAGCAGCCAACGGCGGGGTAGGAATGAAAAACTGTTTTTT. Its translation is CASSQRRGRNEKLFF. The full variable domain, in which reference TRBV5-8 and TRBJ1-4 provide the parts outside the CDR3, is EAGVTQSPTHLIKTRGQQATLRCSPISGHTSVYWYQQALGLGLQFLLWYDEGEERNRGNFPPRFSGRQFPNYSSELNVNALELEDSALYLCASSQRRGRNEKLFFGSGTQLSVL.

The chain has TRBV11-2 and TRBJ1-2; D is ambiguous. CDR1 and CDR2 from the germline V gene are SGHAT and FQNNGV. The CDR3 is 14 amino acids. V gave up 0 bases and J gave up 4 bases, with 9 bases separating them. This CDR3 reads CASSLDTSSYGYTF. The CDR3 DNA reads TGTGCCAGCAGCTTAGATACCTCAAGCTATGGCTACACCTTC.

The CDR3 coding sequence is TGTGCCAGCAGCCTCCTAGGGTTATCTGGAAACACCATATATTTT. This gives the protein CASSLLGLSGNTIYF. The chain carries TRBV11-2 and TRBJ1-3; D is ambiguous. V lost 5 bases, J lost 1 base, and 12 bases lay in between. CDR3 size: 15 residues. CDR1 and CDR2 from the germline V gene are SGHAT and FQNNGV.